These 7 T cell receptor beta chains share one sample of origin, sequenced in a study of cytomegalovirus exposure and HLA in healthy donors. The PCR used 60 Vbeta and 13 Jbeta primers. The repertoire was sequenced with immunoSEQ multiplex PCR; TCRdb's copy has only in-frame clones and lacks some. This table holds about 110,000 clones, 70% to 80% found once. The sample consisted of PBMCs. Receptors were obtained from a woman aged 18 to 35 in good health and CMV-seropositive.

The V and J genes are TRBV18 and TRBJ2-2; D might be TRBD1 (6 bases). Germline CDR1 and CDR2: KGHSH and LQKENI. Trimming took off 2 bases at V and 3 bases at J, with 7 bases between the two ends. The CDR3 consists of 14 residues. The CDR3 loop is CASSPNRDTGELFF. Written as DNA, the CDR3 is TGTGCCAGCTCACCAAACAGGGACACCGGGGAGCTGTTTTTT. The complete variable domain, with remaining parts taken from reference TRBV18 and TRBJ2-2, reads NAGVMQNPRHLVRRRGQEARLRCSPMKGHSHVYWYRQLPEEGLKFMVYLQKENIIDESGMPKERFSAEFPKEGPSILRIQQVVRGDSAAYFCASSPNRDTGELFFGEGSRLTVL.

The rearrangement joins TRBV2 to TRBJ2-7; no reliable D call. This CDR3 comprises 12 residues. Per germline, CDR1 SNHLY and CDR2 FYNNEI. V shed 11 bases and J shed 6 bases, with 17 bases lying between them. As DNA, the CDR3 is TGTGCCGCAGCTTCGGTCAGGCGCGAGCAGTACTTC. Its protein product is CAAASVRREQYF.

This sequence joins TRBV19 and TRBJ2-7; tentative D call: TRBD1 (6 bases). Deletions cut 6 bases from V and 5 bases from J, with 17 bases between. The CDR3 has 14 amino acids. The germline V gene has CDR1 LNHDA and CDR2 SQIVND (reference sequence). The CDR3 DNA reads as TGTGCCAGTAGGTCAGCAGGGGCGGGTAACGAGCAGTACTTC. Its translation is CASRSAGAGNEQYF.

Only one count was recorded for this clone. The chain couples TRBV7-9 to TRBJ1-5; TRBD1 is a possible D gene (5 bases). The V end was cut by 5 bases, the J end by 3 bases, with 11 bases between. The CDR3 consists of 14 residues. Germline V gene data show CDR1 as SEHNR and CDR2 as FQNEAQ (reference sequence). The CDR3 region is CASSQTGNNQPQHF. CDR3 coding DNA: TGTGCCAGCAGCCAAACAGGCAACAATCAGCCCCAGCATTTT.

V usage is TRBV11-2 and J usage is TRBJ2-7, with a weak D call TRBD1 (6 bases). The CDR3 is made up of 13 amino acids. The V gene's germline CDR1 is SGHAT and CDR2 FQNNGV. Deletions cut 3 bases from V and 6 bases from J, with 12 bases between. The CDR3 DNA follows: TGTGCCAGCAGCTTCGCCACAGGGAGCGAGCAGTACTTC. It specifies CASSFATGSEQYF.

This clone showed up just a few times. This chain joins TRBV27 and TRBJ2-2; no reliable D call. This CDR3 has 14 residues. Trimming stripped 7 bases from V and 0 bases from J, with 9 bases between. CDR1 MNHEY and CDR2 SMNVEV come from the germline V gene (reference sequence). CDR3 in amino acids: CASTRGPNTGELFF. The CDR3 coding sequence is TGTGCCAGCACCCGAGGTCCGAACACCGGGGAGCTGTTTTTT.

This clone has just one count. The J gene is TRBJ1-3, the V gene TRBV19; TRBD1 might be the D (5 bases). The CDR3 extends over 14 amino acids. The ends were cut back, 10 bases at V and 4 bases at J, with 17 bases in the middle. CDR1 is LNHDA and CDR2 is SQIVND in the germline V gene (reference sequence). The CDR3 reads CATPGRQSGNTIYF. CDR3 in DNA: TGTGCCACCCCTGGCCGACAGTCAGGAAACACCATATATTTT. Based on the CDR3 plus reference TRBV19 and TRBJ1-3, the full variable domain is DGGITQSPKYLFRKEGQNVTLSCEQNLNHDAMYWYRQDPGQGLRLIYYSQIVNDFQKGDIAEGYSVSREKKESFPLTVTSAQKNPTAFYLCATPGRQSGNTIYFGEGSWLTVV.